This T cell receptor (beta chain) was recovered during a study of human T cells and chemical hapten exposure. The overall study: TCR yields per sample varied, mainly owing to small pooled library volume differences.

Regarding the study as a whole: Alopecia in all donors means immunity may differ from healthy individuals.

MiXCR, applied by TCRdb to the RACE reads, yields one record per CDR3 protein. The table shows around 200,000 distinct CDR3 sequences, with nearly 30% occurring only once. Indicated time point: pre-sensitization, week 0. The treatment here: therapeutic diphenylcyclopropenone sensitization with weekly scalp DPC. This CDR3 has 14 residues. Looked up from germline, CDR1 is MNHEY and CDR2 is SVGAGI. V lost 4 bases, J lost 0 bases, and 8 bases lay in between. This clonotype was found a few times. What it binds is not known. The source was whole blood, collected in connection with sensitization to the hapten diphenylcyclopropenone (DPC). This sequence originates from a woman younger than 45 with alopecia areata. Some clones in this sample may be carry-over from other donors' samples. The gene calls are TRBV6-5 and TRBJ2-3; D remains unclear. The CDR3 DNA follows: TGTGCCAGCAGTTTGCTGACTAGCACAGATACGCAGTATTTT. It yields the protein CASSLLTSTDTQYF.